One and the same sample provided the 19 T cell receptor beta chains below, sequenced in a study of blood T cell repertoires in COVID-19. Assay used: immunoSEQ multiplex PCR; TCRdb lists only in-frame clones, some missing. The sample gives nearly 200,000 clones, around 81% of which show up once; 6.5% to 9.5% is in the top ten. The sequenced sample was PBMCs or T cells enriched from blood (not recorded which). These receptor sequences come from a man aged 35-49 years who had recovered from COVID-19.

Only a few counts were recorded for this clone. This chain links TRBV5-6 with TRBJ2-5; 10 bases match TRBD2. The CDR3 extends over 15 amino acids. V shed 3 bases, J shed 7 bases, and the junction held 9 bases outside the gene matches. In germline, CDR1 is SGHDT, CDR2 YYEEEE. CDR3 nucleotide sequence: TGTGCCAGCAGCTGGGGCACAGCGGGGGGGAGGACCCAGTACTTC. This codes for CASSWGTAGGRTQYF.

This sequence joins TRBV6-5 and TRBJ2-2; 8 bases match TRBD1. J lost 5 bases, V lost 6 bases, and 5 bases had no gene match. The CDR3 sequence is 14 residues long. Per the germline V gene, CDR1 is MNHEY and CDR2 is SVGAGI. The CDR3 nucleotides are TGTGCCAGCAGCCGAGGACAGGGAACCGGGGAGCTGTTTTTT. Its translation: CASSRGQGTGELFF.

V usage is TRBV5-8 and J usage is TRBJ1-5; 9 nucleotides agree with TRBD1. Germline loops: CDR1 SGHTS, CDR2 YDEGEE. V lost 3 bases, J lost 5 bases, and 6 bases stayed unmatched. The CDR3 is made up of 15 amino acids. CDR3 amino acids: CASSSRDRVHQPQHF. CDR3 nucleotides: TGTGCCAGCAGCTCACGGGACAGGGTCCATCAGCCCCAGCATTTT.

The chain carries TRBV7-2 and TRBJ1-1; TRBD1 is a possible D gene (5 bases). CDR3 length: 14 residues. Trimming shortened V by 3 bases and J by 6 bases, and 14 bases separated the two germline ends. Germline V gene lookup returns CDR1 SGHTA and CDR2 FQGNSA. The CDR3 sequence: CASSFQTASSEAFF. The CDR3 DNA follows: TGTGCCAGCAGCTTCCAGACAGCGAGCTCTGAAGCTTTCTTT.

This chain links TRBV9 with TRBJ2-2, with no clear D. Trimming pared 0 bases from V and 0 bases from J, leaving 6 bases between. The CDR3 contains 15 residues. Germline CDR1 is SGDLS and CDR2 is YYNGEE. This CDR3 is CASSVGDTNTGELFF. Written as DNA, the CDR3 is TGTGCCAGCAGCGTAGGAGATACGAACACCGGGGAGCTGTTTTTT.

V usage is TRBV5-1 and J usage is TRBJ1-2, with 9 nucleotides matching TRBD1. The CDR3 is made up of 14 amino acids. In germline, CDR1 is SGHRS, CDR2 YFSETQ. Losses at the gene ends were 0 bases for V and 8 bases for J; bases not matched to a gene: 5. The CDR3 sequence is CASSLGTGGAGYTF. The CDR3 nucleotides read TGCGCCAGCAGCTTGGGAACAGGGGGCGCCGGCTACACCTTC.

The chain has TRBV9 and TRBJ2-7; the D gene is possibly TRBD2 (7 bases). Per the germline V gene, CDR1 is SGDLS and CDR2 is YYNGEE. V was clipped by 2 bases and J by 3 bases, with 21 bases between them. The CDR3 runs 17 residues. CDR3 nucleotide sequence: TGTGCCAGCAGCGTCGATGCTAGGGGGGGATCACTCTACGAGCAGTACTTC. Its translation is CASSVDARGGSLYEQYF.

V is TRBV2 and J is TRBJ1-1; TRBD1 aligns across 9 bases. The J segment lost 5 bases and the V segment lost 10 bases, leaving 17 bases of the junction unmatched. CDR1 and CDR2 (germline): SNHLY, FYNNEI. The CDR3 runs to 16 residues. The DNA for the CDR3 is TGTGCCACTCAGAAATGGGGGACAGGGCTCCGGACTGAAGCTTTCTTT. It encodes CATQKWGTGLRTEAFF.

The chain links TRBV18 to TRBJ1-1, with 9 bases aligning to TRBD1. The CDR3 consists of 15 residues. Unmatched junction bases numbered 2, after V lost 3 bases and J lost 0 bases. Germline V lookup: CDR1 KGHSH, CDR2 LQKENI. CDR3 nucleotide sequence: TGTGCCAGCTCACCCGGGACAGGGTTGAACACTGAAGCTTTCTTT. As protein: CASSPGTGLNTEAFF.

The CDR3 protein is CASSLGGPTDTQYF. The CDR3 region has the DNA TGCGCCAGCAGCTTGGGCGGGCCCACAGATACGCAGTATTTT. The genes are TRBV5-1 and TRBJ2-3; the D gene is possibly TRBD2 (5 bases). There are 14 residues in the CDR3. V was clipped by 0 bases and J by 2 bases, with 7 bases between them. Germline V CDR1 and CDR2: SGHRS, YFSETQ.

The genes are TRBV6-1 and TRBJ1-2, with D possibly TRBD1 on 5 matching bases. V was clipped by 0 bases and J by 5 bases, with 13 bases between them. Germline V lookup: CDR1 MNHNS, CDR2 SASEGT. This CDR3 has 15 amino acids. CDR3 sequence: CASSEAQRGRYGYTF. CDR3 in DNA: TGTGCCAGCAGTGAAGCGCAAAGGGGTAGATATGGCTACACCTTC.

The chain recombines TRBV7-9 with TRBJ2-2; D not resolved. Trimming took off 2 bases at V and 4 bases at J, with 8 bases between the two ends. The CDR3 runs to 14 residues. CDR1 and CDR2 (germline): SEHNR, FQNEAQ (reference sequence). The CDR3 reads CASSLSQFTGELFF. The CDR3 region has the DNA TGTGCCAGCAGCTTATCACAGTTCACCGGGGAGCTGTTTTTT. Full variable domain (outside the CDR3, taken from reference TRBV7-9 and TRBJ2-2): DTGVSQNPRHKITKRGQNVTFRCDPISEHNRLYWYRQTLGQGPEFLTYFQNEAQLEKSRLLSDRFSAERPKGSFSTLEIQRTEQGDSAMYLCASSLSQFTGELFFGEGSRLTVL.

V gene TRBV4-1 combines with J gene TRBJ2-5; 9 bases line up with TRBD2. Germline values: CDR1 MGHRA, CDR2 YSYEKL. J lost 1 base, V lost 2 bases, and 5 bases had no gene match. This CDR3 has 16 residues. The CDR3 nucleotides read TGCGCCAGCAGCCAACAAGAGACTAGCGGCCAAGAGACCCAGTACTTC. This sequence encodes CASSQQETSGQETQYF.

The chain carries TRBV3-1 (or the pseudogene TRBV3-2) and TRBJ1-1; tentatively, D is TRBD1 (6 bases). Germline assignment: CDR1 LGHDT and CDR2 YNNKEL (reference sequence). The CDR3 has 15 residues. The V end lost 4 bases, the J end lost 13 bases, and 25 bases lay between the germline ends. The CDR3 DNA sequence: TGTGCCAGCAGCCTTCAGACAGGCTACCGCCCTTCAATTTTCTTT. Amino acid sequence: CASSLQTGYRPSIFF.

This clone occurred a few times. The V and J genes are TRBV7-9 and TRBJ1-4, with TRBD1 as a possible D gene (6 bases). From germline, CDR1 is SEHNR and CDR2 FQNEAQ (reference sequence). Trimming shortened V by 7 bases and J by 7 bases, and 28 bases separated the two germline ends. This CDR3 comprises 18 residues. The CDR3 DNA reads TGTGCCAGCACCCACATCCAGGGGCAGTTGGCGGTCGGTGAAAAACTGTTTTTT. Its translation: CASTHIQGQLAVGEKLFF. The entire variable domain, with the rest obtained from reference TRBV7-9 and TRBJ1-4, is as follows: DTGVSQNPRHKITKRGQNVTFRCDPISEHNRLYWYRQTLGQGPEFLTYFQNEAQLEKSRLLSDRFSAERPKGSFSTLEIQRTEQGDSAMYLCASTHIQGQLAVGEKLFFGSGTQLSVL.

The sample holds one count of this clone. The chain links TRBV7-9 to TRBJ1-4; D gene ambiguous. This CDR3 has 14 residues. V lost 1 base and J 7 bases, leaving 10 bases between the germline ends. Germline lookup yields CDR1 SEHNR and CDR2 FQNEAQ (reference sequence). DNA for the CDR3: TGTGCCAGCAGCTTAGTAGATCAAACTGAAAAACTGTTTTTT. Its protein is CASSLVDQTEKLFF.

V is TRBV7-9 and J is TRBJ2-7; D possibly corresponds to TRBD1 (5 bases). The germline V gene encodes CDR1 SEHNR and CDR2 FQNEAQ (reference sequence). This CDR3 is built from 13 residues. V lost 5 bases and J lost 6, with 14 bases in between. The CDR3 spells CASSASGFREQYF. The CDR3 DNA reads TGTGCCAGCAGCGCATCAGGGTTCCGCGAGCAGTACTTC.

The J gene is TRBJ1-2, the V gene TRBV5-8, with D perhaps TRBD1 (6 bases). The germline V gene encodes CDR1 SGHTS and CDR2 YDEGEE. V shed 1 base and J shed 6 bases, with 10 bases lying between them. The CDR3 length is 13 residues. For the CDR3, the DNA is TGTGCCAGCAGCTTGTCCAGGGGTAATGGCTACACCTTC. It codes for CASSLSRGNGYTF.

The chain employs TRBV5-1 and TRBJ1-2; 7 nucleotides match TRBD1. The V gene end was trimmed by 3 bases and the J gene end by 8 bases; junction bases not matched to a gene: 16. Germline loops: CDR1 SGHRS, CDR2 YFSETQ. The CDR3 length is 16 residues. The CDR3 reads CASSSSLDRAGNGYTF. The CDR3 DNA reads TGCGCCAGCAGCTCCTCCCTAGACAGGGCGGGTAACGGCTACACCTTC.